This T cell receptor beta chain is drawn from a study of T-cell memory formation after mild COVID-19 (dated by TCRdb to the early 2020s). In terms of the full investigation: TCR sequence clusters from the two donors were largely donor specific. Longitudinal TCRalpha and TCRbeta repertoire sequencing tracked T-cell clones expanding and contracting after mild COVID-19 in a couple of donors. The cohort comprised two young, previously healthy adult volunteers, one female and one male.

To note about this clonotype: The antigen it recognizes is unknown. There are no base qualities to consult, and no much larger clone falls within one base.

Points the paper makes about the study in general: Some responding clones were detected in pre-infection memory, which suggested that pre-existing cross-reactive memory T cells had joined the SARS-CoV-2 response. The second-wave clones that peaked on day 37 were not confirmed to be SARS-CoV-2 specific. Contracting CD4+ clones turned up mainly in the CM and EM memory subsets, whereas EMRA was where CD8+ clones were enriched. Clones that contracted from day 15 to 85 showed balanced CD4/CD8 phenotypes, whereas a second wave of clones that expanded from day 15 to 37 leaned towards CD4+. Only a couple of mild cases were covered in the study, and larger cohorts including severe cases with pre-infection samples were considered necessary.

PBMCs were isolated by Ficoll-Paque density gradient centrifugation. The CDR3, from cysteine to phenylalanine, totals 15 residues. Only the CDR3 part of the read is kept: 45 bases, read in frame from the first base. The junction carries 16 bases between V and J, which are trimmed by 1 base and 7 bases respectively. CDR1 and CDR2 are drawn from the germline V gene (reference sequence): LGHDT, YNNKEL. Data came from an Illumina NovaSeq 6000. cDNA libraries for TCRalpha and TCRbeta were prepared by 5'RACE using constant-segment primers, with sample barcodes and unique molecular identifiers added. RNA was extracted from every sample with Trizol reagent. Amplification of the libraries took two PCR steps, and the second step added a second sample barcode plus Illumina TruSeq adapters. Sequencing of the libraries was done on an Illumina NovaSeq, producing 2 x 150 bp paired-end reads. The paper's processing steps were these. Demultiplexing of reads and collapsing into UMI-guided consensus sequences were performed with migec v1.2.7. Using mixcr v2.1.11, the UMI consensuses were aligned to TRA and TRB V and J templates and assembled into clonotypes. A clonotype was counted as expanded or contracted only if both edgeR and NoisET called the change significant, with noise models trained on biological replicates. edgeR calls used a false discovery rate-adjusted p below 0.01 and a log2 fold-change threshold of 1. As an exploratory analysis of dynamics, PCA with hierarchical clustering was applied to max-normalized trajectories of the 1000 most abundant clonotypes. Each responding clone was given a CD4 or CD8 phenotype based on the CD4+ and CD8+ repertoires, which had been sequenced separately. TCRdb trimmed public reads at Q25 via fastp, called clones via MiXCR and kept in-frame beta chains. Every distinct CDR3 protein forms one entry, paired with its most common genes and DNA. TCRdb's processing, not the authors' own work, is the source of the V and J calls. A total of about 340,000 distinct CDR3 sequences appear in this sample, approximately 21% of them only once. Of the sample, 12% falls within the top ten clones.

Material: PBMCs or a T cell subset sorted from them (not recorded which). The chain couples TRBV3-1 to TRBJ1-2; D gene: possibly TRBD1, on 6 matching bases. This sequence was found in an adult woman who had mild COVID-19 (a few samples of this study predate the infection). The sample titles of this study are shuffled in the database, so cell type and time point are left out; the donor was told from shared clones. CDR3 region: CASSQGVPPRGGYTF. The base sequence is TGTGCCAGCAGCCAAGGGGTTCCTCCCAGGGGTGGCTACACCTTC.